Following are 14 T cell receptor beta chains from one sample sequenced in a study of immune evolution from preneoplasia to lung adenocarcinoma. This table comes from immunoSEQ multiplex PCR, and its TCRdb copy is limited to in-frame clones, with some not included. The sample has more than 5,000 clones, about three quarters seen once. The sequenced sample consisted of FFPE invasive lung adenocarcinoma tissue. The receptors come from a person aged 45 to 59 with lung adenocarcinoma.

CDR3 DNA: TGTGCCAGCAGTCCCCGTGGGAGGGGCAGTCAGCCCCAGCATTTT. It codes for CASSPRGRGSQPQHF. This chain uses TRBV6-1 with TRBJ1-5, with a weak D call TRBD1 (5 bases). The germline V gene has CDR1 MNHNS and CDR2 SASEGT. The CDR3 contains 15 residues. The V end was cut by 5 bases, the J end by 6 bases, with 17 bases between.

The chain carries TRBV19 and TRBJ1-1; D remains ambiguous. The CDR3 is 13 residues long. The germline V gene has CDR1 LNHDA and CDR2 SQIVND (reference sequence). The V and J ends lost 1 base and 1 base respectively, with 4 bases between them. The CDR3 DNA is TGTGCCAGTAGTATAGGGAGGAACACTGAAGCTTTCTTT. This translates into CASSIGRNTEAFF.

This clone has just one count. The chain links TRBV5-6 to TRBJ2-3; the D gene could be TRBD1 or TRBD2 (6 bases each). This CDR3 region has 18 residues. Germline CDR1 is SGHDT and CDR2 is YYEEEE. V shed 0 bases and J shed 5 bases, with 22 bases lying between them. This CDR3 reads CASSLVGLYGGLIDTQYF. The CDR3 DNA follows: TGTGCCAGCAGCTTGGTAGGGTTATATGGGGGGCTGATAGATACGCAGTATTTT.

This chain links TRBV20-1 with TRBJ1-2; TRBD1 agrees at 9 bases. CDR1 is DFQATT, CDR2 SNEGSKA, per germline (reference sequence). V dropped 6 bases and J dropped 11; count of bases not matched to a gene: 7. This CDR3 is 11 amino acids long. The CDR3 DNA reads as TGCAGTGCAGCCGGGACAGGGCCGTACACCTTC. It is translated as CSAAGTGPYTF.

The chain is built from TRBV6-5 and TRBJ2-7; 8 nucleotides match TRBD2. The CDR3 is made up of 14 amino acids. Looked up from germline, CDR1 is MNHEY and CDR2 is SVGAGI. The V segment lost 2 bases and the J segment 5 bases; nucleotides outside the gene matches: 5. CDR3 sequence (DNA): TGTGCCAGCAGTTACGACGGGAGGGCCGACGAGCAGTACTTC. Its translation: CASSYDGRADEQYF.

This chain joins TRBV28 and TRBJ2-7, with 10 bases fitting TRBD2. Unmatched junction bases numbered 8, after V lost 6 bases and J lost 3 bases. The germline V gene has CDR1 MDHEN and CDR2 SYDVKM. The CDR3 covers 15 residues. CDR3 bases: TGTGCCAGCAGATTCCAACTAGCGGGGTTCTACGAGCAGTACTTC. This gives the protein CASRFQLAGFYEQYF.

The chain links TRBV27 to TRBJ2-5, with 9 bases that match TRBD2. The J call may be in error: the DNA end matches TRBJ2-7 better. Germline V gene lookup returns CDR1 MNHEY and CDR2 SMNVEV (reference sequence). This CDR3 has 14 residues. In DNA form, the CDR3 reads TGTGCCAGCAGTTCTAGCGGGAAGTTTCGCGAGCAGTACTTC. It specifies CASSSSGKFREQYF.

The chain recombines TRBV28 with TRBJ1-2; no reliable D call. CDR3 length equals 14 residues. Germline values: CDR1 MDHEN, CDR2 SYDVKM. V gave up 6 bases and J gave up 3 bases, with 14 bases separating them. The CDR3 loop reads CASSFQGRDYGYTF. In nucleotides, the CDR3 is TGTGCCAGCAGCTTTCAAGGGAGGGACTATGGCTACACCTTC.

In its sample, this clone was seen once. The V call is TRBV7-9, the J call TRBJ2-3; no reliable D call. The CDR3 spans 18 residues. Germline-derived CDR1 and CDR2 are SEHNR and FQNEAQ (reference sequence). The ends were cut back, 9 bases at V and 1 base at J, with 26 bases in the middle. CDR3 nucleotide sequence: TGTGCCAGATTAGTAAAATTTCGGTCGTTCCGGGGCACAGATACGCAGTATTTT. It yields the protein CARLVKFRSFRGTDTQYF.

The CDR3: CAWSSPEVRVIYGYTF. CDR3 sequence (DNA): TGTGCCTGGAGTTCCCCGGAGGTTCGGGTCATCTATGGCTACACCTTC. The chain carries TRBV30 and TRBJ1-2; D call uncertain. Looked up from germline, CDR1 is GTSNPN and CDR2 is SVGIG (reference sequence). Trimming took off 2 bases at V and 4 bases at J, with 20 bases between the two ends. The CDR3 is made up of 16 amino acids.

The CDR3 spells CASRRPGLAEETQYF. DNA for the CDR3: TGTGCCAGCAGACGGCCGGGACTAGCGGAAGAGACCCAGTACTTC. The chain combines TRBV7-2 with TRBJ2-5, with 11 bases matching TRBD2. Germline V CDR1 and CDR2: SGHTA, FQGNSA. The J segment lost 3 bases and the V segment lost 6 bases, leaving 6 bases of the junction unmatched. This CDR3 is built from 15 residues.

J is TRBJ1-2 and V is TRBV19, with 9 bases identical to TRBD1. Per the germline V gene, CDR1 is LNHDA and CDR2 is SQIVND (reference sequence). The CDR3 sequence is 14 residues long. Trimming cost V 4 bases and J 8 bases; bases outside gene matches: 8. CDR3 nucleotide sequence: TGTGCCAGTAGTAGGTGGGACAGGGTTGGAGGCTACACCTTC. This sequence encodes CASSRWDRVGGYTF.

The chain carries TRBV10-3 and TRBJ2-5; D perhaps matches TRBD1 (5 bases). The better agreement between TRBJ2-7 and the DNA end casts doubt on the J call. Germline CDR1 reads ENHRY; CDR2 reads SYGVKD. The length of the CDR3 is 13 residues. CDR3 nucleotides: TGTGCCATCGGCGCTGGACAACCCTACGAGCAGTACTTC. Translated, it gives CAIGAGQPYEQYF.

The chain couples TRBV10-2 to TRBJ1-2; tentative D call: TRBD1 (5 bases). Between the trimmed V and J ends, which lost 8 bases and 7 bases, there was a span of 14 bases. The CDR3 is 12 residues long. CDR1 and CDR2 (germline): WSHSY, SAAADI. The CDR3 reads CASVPRELGYTF. DNA of the CDR3: TGCGCCAGCGTCCCCAGGGAACTTGGCTACACCTTC.